The following is a T cell receptor beta chain sequence with its context. The antigen remains unidentified. This entry comes from a study of cytomegalovirus exposure and HLA in healthy donors. Broader study findings: Later analysis demonstrated an association between a missense DCLRE1C variant and TCR beta V- and J-gene trimming. Prediction of most subjects' HLA-A and HLA-B alleles by TCR beta sequences was reportedly accurate.

The CDR3 is made up of 15 amino acids. Losses at the gene ends were 2 bases for V and 3 bases for J; bases not matched to a gene: 3. Looked up from germline, CDR1 is LNHDA and CDR2 is SQIVND (reference sequence). The PCR had 60 Vbeta and 13 Jbeta primers. Libraries were prepared by immunoSEQ multiplex PCR; TCRdb keeps only in-frame clonotypes and omits some of them. Of fewer than 200,000 clones in the sample, 79% were seen once. The gene calls are TRBV19 and TRBJ1-2, with TRBD1 matching over 10 bases. This sequence originates from a woman between 35 and 50 years old in good health and CMV-seronegative. Sequencing was performed on PBMCs. The CDR3 DNA follows: TGTGCCAGTAGTATAAGAGGGACAGGGGACTATGGCTACACCTTC. This translates into CASSIRGTGDYGYTF.